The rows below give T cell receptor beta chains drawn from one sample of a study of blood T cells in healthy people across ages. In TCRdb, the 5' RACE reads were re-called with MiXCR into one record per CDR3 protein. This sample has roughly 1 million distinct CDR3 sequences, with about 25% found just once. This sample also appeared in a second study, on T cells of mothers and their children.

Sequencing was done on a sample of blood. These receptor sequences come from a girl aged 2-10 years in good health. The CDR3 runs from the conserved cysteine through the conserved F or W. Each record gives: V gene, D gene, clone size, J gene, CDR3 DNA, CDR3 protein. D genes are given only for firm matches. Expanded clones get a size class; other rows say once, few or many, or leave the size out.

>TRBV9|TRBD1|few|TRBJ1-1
TGTGCCAGCAGCGTGACAGGGGAGAACACTGAAGCTTTCTTT
CASSVTGENTEAFF
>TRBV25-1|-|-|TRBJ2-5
TGTGCCAGCAGTGAGTTCGGCGGGCGCCAAGAGACCCAGTACTTC
CASSEFGGRQETQYF
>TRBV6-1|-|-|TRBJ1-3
TGTGCCGGCAGTGGGGGACTCATTGGAAACACCATATATTTT
CAGSGGLIGNTIYF
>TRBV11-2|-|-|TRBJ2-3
TGTGCCAGCAGCTTTGGATTGGGCGGGCCCAGAAGCACAGATACGCAGTATTTT
CASSFGLGGPRSTDTQYF
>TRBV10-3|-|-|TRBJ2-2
TGTGCCGTCCAGGACAGCAAAAACACCGGGGAGCTGTTTTTT
CAVQDSKNTGELFF
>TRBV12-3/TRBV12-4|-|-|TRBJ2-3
TGTGCCAGCAGTTTAGGAAGTCAGCCCCAGTATTTT
CASSLGSQPQYF
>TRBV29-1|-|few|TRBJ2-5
TGCAGCGTGTTATATGCCTGGAAAGGCGAAGAGACCCAGTACTTC
CSVLYAWKGEETQYF
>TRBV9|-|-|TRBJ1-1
TGTGCCAGCAGCGTAGGGCAGGGGTACCCTGAAGCTTTCTTT
CASSVGQGYPEAFF
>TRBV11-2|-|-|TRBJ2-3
TGTGCCAGCAGCCCATTCTCGATAGATACGCAGTATTTT
CASSPFSIDTQYF
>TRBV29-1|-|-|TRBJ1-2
TGCAGCGTACCAGGGTGGGCTAACTATGGCTACACCTTC
CSVPGWANYGYTF
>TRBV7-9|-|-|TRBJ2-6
TGTGCCAGCAGCTTAGACCAGGGACTCTCCTCTGGGGCCAACGTCCTGACTTTC
CASSLDQGLSSGANVLTF
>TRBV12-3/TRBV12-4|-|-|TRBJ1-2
TGTGCCAGCAGTTTTGGCCATGGCTACACCTTC
CASSFGHGYTF
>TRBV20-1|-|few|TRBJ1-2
TGCAGTGCTAGAGATCCCCAGATTACTAACTATGGCTACACCTTC
CSARDPQITNYGYTF
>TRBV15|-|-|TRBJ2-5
TGTGCCACCAGCAGAGACCTGGGTGAAGCGACCCAGTACTTC
CATSRDLGEATQYF
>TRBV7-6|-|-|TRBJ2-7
TGTGCCAGCAGTTCCGGGACCGAGTTCTACGAGCAGTACTTC
CASSSGTEFYEQYF
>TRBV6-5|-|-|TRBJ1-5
TGTGCCAGCAGTCCAGACAGCAATAGCAATCAGCCCCAGCATTTT
CASSPDSNSNQPQHF
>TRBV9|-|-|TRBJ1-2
TGTGCCGGCAGCGTAGATAGCGGGGGTTTGGGCTACACCTTC
CAGSVDSGGLGYTF